Listed below are T cell receptor beta chains from one sample, sequenced in a study of cytomegalovirus exposure and HLA in healthy donors. Clones were read by immunoSEQ multiplex PCR, and TCRdb kept only the in-frame ones, dropping some. The table shows 200,000 to 250,000 clones, with over 80% occurring only once. Sequencing input: PBMCs. All receptors come from a woman aged 25 to 45 in good health and CMV-seropositive. Both conserved end residues are part of each CDR3. The D gene is left open where the match is weak. Only part of the rows carry a size: once, few, many, or a class if the clone is expanded.

CAISEGGESEQYF	TGTGCCATCAGTGAGGGAGGGGAATCCGAGCAGTACTTC	TRBV10-3	-	TRBJ2-7	-
CASSEGGTSLYF	TGTGCCAGCAGTGAAGGGGGGACTAGCCTTTACTTC	TRBV2	TRBD2	TRBJ2-7	-
CSVETPEPLSYNEQFF	TGCAGCGTTGAGACCCCGGAGCCCCTCTCCTACAATGAGCAGTTCTTC	TRBV29-1	-	TRBJ2-1	-
CASSEDGTGGYGYTF	TGTGCCAGCAGTGAAGACGGGACAGGTGGCTATGGCTACACCTTC	TRBV6-1	TRBD1	TRBJ1-2	-
CASSLAGRNYGYTF	TGTGCCAGCAGTTTAGCTGGGCGGAACTATGGCTACACCTTC	TRBV27	-	TRBJ1-2	-
CASSQGVPSYEQYF	TGTGCCAGCAGCCAAGGTGTCCCCTCCTACGAGCAGTACTTC	TRBV4-2	-	TRBJ2-7	-
CASRTGGSELSGNTIYF	TGCGCCAGCAGGACAGGGGGCTCTGAATTGTCTGGAAACACCATATATTTT	TRBV5-1	TRBD1	TRBJ1-3	once
CASSHRNSIYGYTF	TGTGCCAGCTCGCATAGGAACAGCATCTATGGCTACACCTTC	TRBV18	-	TRBJ1-2	-
CASSAHGAYEQYF	TGTGCCAGCAGTGCACATGGGGCCTACGAGCAGTACTTC	TRBV6-6	-	TRBJ2-7	-
CASSLLQGGTEAFF	TGTGCCAGCAGCCTATTACAGGGAGGCACTGAAGCTTTCTTT	TRBV2	-	TRBJ1-1	-
CASSPASGNYGYTF	TGTGCCAGCAGCCCCGCGTCGGGTAACTATGGCTACACCTTC	TRBV11-2	-	TRBJ1-2	-
CASSPLEATGLGYTF	TGTGCCAGCTCACCACTGGAGGCAACAGGGTTAGGCTACACCTTC	TRBV18	-	TRBJ1-2	few
CASSLTQGGGYYEQYF	TGTGCCAGCAGCTTAACCCAGGGAGGGGGGTATTACGAGCAGTACTTC	TRBV7-9	-	TRBJ2-7	-
CASSLAPGPGSYGYTF	TGTGCCAGCAGCTTAGCACCCGGGCCAGGTAGCTATGGCTACACCTTC	TRBV11-3	-	TRBJ1-2	-
CASSFGQGSRYGYTF	TGTGCCAGTAGTTTTGGGCAGGGTTCTCGGTATGGCTACACCTTC	TRBV19	-	TRBJ1-2	once
CASHGIGNYGYTF	TGTGCCAGTCATGGGATCGGGAACTATGGCTACACCTTC	TRBV5-4	-	TRBJ1-2	-
CATSRAGVHEKLFF	TGTGCCACCAGCAGGGCGGGGGTGCACGAAAAACTGTTTTTT	TRBV15	-	TRBJ1-4	once
CASSIGTSGTYEQYF	TGTGCCAGCAGTATAGGGACTAGCGGGACTTACGAGCAGTACTTC	TRBV7-6	TRBD2	TRBJ2-7	-
CASSPPPRLAVYNEQFF	TGTGCCAGCAGCCCCCCCCCGCGGCTAGCGGTATACAATGAGCAGTTCTTC	TRBV7-9	TRBD2	TRBJ2-1	-
CASSAGGGYEQYF	TGTGCCAGCAGCGCGGGTGGGGGCTACGAGCAGTACTTC	TRBV25-1	-	TRBJ2-7	-
CASRRNPEANEQFF	TGTGCCAGCAGGAGGAACCCAGAGGCCAATGAGCAGTTCTTC	TRBV6-5	-	TRBJ2-1	-
CASRADMIYEQYF	TGCGCCAGCAGGGCCGACATGATCTACGAGCAGTACTTC	TRBV5-1	-	TRBJ2-7	-
CSVAGTGGPGTEAFF	TGCAGCGTTGCCGGGACAGGGGGCCCGGGCACTGAAGCTTTCTTT	TRBV29-1	TRBD1	TRBJ1-1	-
CASSYTGVFNYGYTF	TGTGCCAGTAGCTATACAGGGGTTTTTAACTATGGCTACACCTTC	TRBV19	TRBD1	TRBJ1-2	-
CASSEAGDLIYGYTF	TGTGCCAGCAGTGAGGCGGGAGATCTGATCTATGGCTACACCTTC	TRBV2	-	TRBJ1-2	-
CAGPRTGTNYGYTF	TGTGCCGGCCCACGGACAGGGACTAACTATGGCTACACCTTC	TRBV6-5	TRBD1	TRBJ1-2	-
CASSFSDRAEAFF	TGTGCCAGCAGCTTTTCAGATAGGGCTGAAGCTTTCTTT	TRBV7-9	-	TRBJ1-1	-
CSVKSMETVEAFF	TGCAGCGTTAAAAGTATGGAGACAGTCGAAGCTTTCTTT	TRBV29-1	-	TRBJ1-1	-
CATKQAYEQYF	TGTGCCACCAAACAGGCCTACGAGCAGTACTTC	TRBV30	-	TRBJ2-7	once
CSVGGQGGTYEQYF	TGCAGCGTTGGGGGACAGGGCGGGACCTACGAGCAGTACTTC	TRBV29-1	TRBD1	TRBJ2-7	-
CSVEDWGLAGGEQFF	TGCAGCGTTGAAGATTGGGGACTAGCGGGAGGGGAGCAGTTCTTC	TRBV29-1	TRBD2	TRBJ2-1	-